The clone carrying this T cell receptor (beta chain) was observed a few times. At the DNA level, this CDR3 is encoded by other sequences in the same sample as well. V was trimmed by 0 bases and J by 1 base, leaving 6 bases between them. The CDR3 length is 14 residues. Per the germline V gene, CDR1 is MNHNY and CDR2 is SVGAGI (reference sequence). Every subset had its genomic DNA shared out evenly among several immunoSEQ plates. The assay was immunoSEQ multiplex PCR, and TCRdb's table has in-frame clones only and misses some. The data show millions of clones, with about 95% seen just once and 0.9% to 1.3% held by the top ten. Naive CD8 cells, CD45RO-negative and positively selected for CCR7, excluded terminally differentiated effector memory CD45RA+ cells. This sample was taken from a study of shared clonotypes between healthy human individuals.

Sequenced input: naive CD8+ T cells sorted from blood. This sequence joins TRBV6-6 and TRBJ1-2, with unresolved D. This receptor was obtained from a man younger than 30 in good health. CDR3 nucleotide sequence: TGTGCCAGCAGTTACTCGGAGGGTAACTATGGCTACACCTTC. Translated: CASSYSEGNYGYTF.